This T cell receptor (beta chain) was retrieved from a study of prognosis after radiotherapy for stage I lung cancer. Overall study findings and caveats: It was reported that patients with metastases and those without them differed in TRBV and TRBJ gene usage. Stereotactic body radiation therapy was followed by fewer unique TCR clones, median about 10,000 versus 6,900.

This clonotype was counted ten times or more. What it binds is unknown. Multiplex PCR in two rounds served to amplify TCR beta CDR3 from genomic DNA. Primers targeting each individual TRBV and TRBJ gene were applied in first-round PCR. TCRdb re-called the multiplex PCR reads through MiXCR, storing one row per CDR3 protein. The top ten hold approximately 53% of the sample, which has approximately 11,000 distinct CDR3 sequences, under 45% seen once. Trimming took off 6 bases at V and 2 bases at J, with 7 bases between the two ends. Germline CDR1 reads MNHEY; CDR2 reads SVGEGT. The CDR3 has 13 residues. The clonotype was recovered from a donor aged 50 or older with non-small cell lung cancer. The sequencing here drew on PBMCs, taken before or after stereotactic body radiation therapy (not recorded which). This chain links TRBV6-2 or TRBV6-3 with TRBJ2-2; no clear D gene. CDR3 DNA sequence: TGTGCCAGCAGCCAACTCAACACCGGGGAGCTGTTTTTT. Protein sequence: CASSQLNTGELFF.